The text below deals with one T cell receptor (beta chain). The antigen is not known. This CDR3 spans 16 amino acids. CDR1 MNHEY and CDR2 SMNVEV come from the germline V gene (reference sequence). With V trimmed by 7 bases and J by 5 bases, 17 bases remained unmatched. The sample belongs to a study of T cell repertoires in cytomegalovirus infection. The wider study: Indications came from public TCR beta signatures; they pointed to CMV infection and to a matching HLA type.

TCRdb re-called the reads with MiXCR, one entry per CDR3 protein. Here the sample spans about 130,000 distinct CDR3 sequences, roughly 32% being singletons. Overall study findings and caveats: CMV-specific HLA-C-restricted TCR beta clonotypes dominated the ex vivo response.

The chain couples TRBV27 to TRBJ2-7; 7 positions match TRBD1. The sequence derives from a human donor in good health (CMV status not recorded). Some clones in this sample may be carry-over from other donors' samples. The sample in question was CD8+ T cells from cultured PBMCs, obtained from culture after CMV antigen stimulation. The CDR3 loop is CASTDHNRGRVHEQYF. The CDR3 bases are TGTGCCAGCACCGACCACAACAGGGGAAGAGTCCACGAGCAGTACTTC.